The clone carrying this T cell receptor beta chain has ten or more counts. Antigen unknown. For ophthalmopathy patients, the Clinical Activity Score was at least 3 and the NOSPECS grade at least 4; duration was under 3 months. 10 ml fresh peripheral blood yielded the PBMCs. This record comes from a study of T cells in Graves' hyperthyroidism and ophthalmopathy. Study background: Peripheral blood was collected at initial diagnosis, before any treatment.

TCR beta CDR3 region amplification was performed from RNA transcripts. Carried out on the TCR CDR3, a first-round RT-PCR used the HTBI primer set. Using its own MiXCR run on the multiplex PCR reads, TCRdb lists one record per CDR3 protein. The table includes under 600,000 distinct CDR3 sequences, around 15% detected once. CDR1 is MNHNS and CDR2 is SASEGT in the germline V gene. J lost 4 bases, V lost 4 bases, and 9 bases had no gene match. This CDR3 has 16 residues. Study-wide findings and caveats: Ophthalmopathy and stable hyperthyroidism were separated by a 13 V-J model.

The receptor was derived from a woman aged 40 to 50 with Graves' ophthalmopathy. The V gene is TRBV6-1, the J gene TRBJ2-1, with 8 nucleotides matching TRBD1. Material for sequencing was blood. The CDR3 sequence is CASSGRLDRAYNEQFF. DNA for the CDR3: TGTGCCAGCAGTGGGAGGTTGGACAGGGCTTACAATGAGCAGTTCTTC.